The clone carrying this TCR beta chain was picked up many times. Its cognate antigen is unknown. Each TCR beta library was made by quantitative 5'-RACE that incorporated molecular barcodes. Via MiXCR, TCRdb re-called the 5' RACE reads, giving one row per CDR3 protein. This table has about 42,000 distinct CDR3 sequences, over 3.5% appearing once. Germline V gene sequence: CDR1 SGDLS, CDR2 YYNGEE. The V segment lost 4 bases and the J segment 4 bases; nucleotides outside the gene matches: 6. The CDR3 sequence is 15 residues long. These data originate in a study of CD8 T cells in ankylosing spondylitis. The study's findings and limits: A TCR beta motif of 7 or 8 highly homologous variants appeared characteristic of ankylosing spondylitis blood.

Sequencing used blood, either unsorted or a sorted T cell fraction (not recorded which). The receptor was isolated from a female donor with ankylosing spondylitis or in good health (not recorded which). The chain recombines TRBV9 with TRBJ1-3; 9 bases fit TRBD1. CDR3 in amino acids: CASSITGGFGNTIYF. The CDR3 coding sequence is TGTGCCAGCAGCATAACAGGGGGCTTCGGAAACACCATATATTTT.